This T cell receptor (beta chain) was sequenced during a study of T cell repertoires in cytomegalovirus infection. This clonotype came up many times. Its specificity is unknown. TCRdb re-called the reads with MiXCR, one entry per CDR3 protein. The table lists some 320,000 distinct CDR3 sequences, approximately 9.5% of them singletons. CDR1 and CDR2 (germline): MGHRA, YSYEKL. V dropped 0 bases and J dropped 6 bases, with 12 bases sitting between them. The CDR3 runs 15 residues. Findings and caveats of the study: Totalled public TCR beta family frequency picked out people who carried CMV plus the relevant HLA.

The chain has TRBV4-1 and TRBJ2-1; TRBD1 or TRBD2 may be the D gene (5 bases each). This receptor was taken from a human donor in good health (CMV status not recorded). Some clones in this sample may be carry-over from other donors' samples. What was sequenced was PBMCs. CDR3 sequence (DNA): TGCGCCAGCAGCCAAGATCATGGGGGTGCCAATGAGCAGTTCTTC. Translation: CASSQDHGGANEQFF.